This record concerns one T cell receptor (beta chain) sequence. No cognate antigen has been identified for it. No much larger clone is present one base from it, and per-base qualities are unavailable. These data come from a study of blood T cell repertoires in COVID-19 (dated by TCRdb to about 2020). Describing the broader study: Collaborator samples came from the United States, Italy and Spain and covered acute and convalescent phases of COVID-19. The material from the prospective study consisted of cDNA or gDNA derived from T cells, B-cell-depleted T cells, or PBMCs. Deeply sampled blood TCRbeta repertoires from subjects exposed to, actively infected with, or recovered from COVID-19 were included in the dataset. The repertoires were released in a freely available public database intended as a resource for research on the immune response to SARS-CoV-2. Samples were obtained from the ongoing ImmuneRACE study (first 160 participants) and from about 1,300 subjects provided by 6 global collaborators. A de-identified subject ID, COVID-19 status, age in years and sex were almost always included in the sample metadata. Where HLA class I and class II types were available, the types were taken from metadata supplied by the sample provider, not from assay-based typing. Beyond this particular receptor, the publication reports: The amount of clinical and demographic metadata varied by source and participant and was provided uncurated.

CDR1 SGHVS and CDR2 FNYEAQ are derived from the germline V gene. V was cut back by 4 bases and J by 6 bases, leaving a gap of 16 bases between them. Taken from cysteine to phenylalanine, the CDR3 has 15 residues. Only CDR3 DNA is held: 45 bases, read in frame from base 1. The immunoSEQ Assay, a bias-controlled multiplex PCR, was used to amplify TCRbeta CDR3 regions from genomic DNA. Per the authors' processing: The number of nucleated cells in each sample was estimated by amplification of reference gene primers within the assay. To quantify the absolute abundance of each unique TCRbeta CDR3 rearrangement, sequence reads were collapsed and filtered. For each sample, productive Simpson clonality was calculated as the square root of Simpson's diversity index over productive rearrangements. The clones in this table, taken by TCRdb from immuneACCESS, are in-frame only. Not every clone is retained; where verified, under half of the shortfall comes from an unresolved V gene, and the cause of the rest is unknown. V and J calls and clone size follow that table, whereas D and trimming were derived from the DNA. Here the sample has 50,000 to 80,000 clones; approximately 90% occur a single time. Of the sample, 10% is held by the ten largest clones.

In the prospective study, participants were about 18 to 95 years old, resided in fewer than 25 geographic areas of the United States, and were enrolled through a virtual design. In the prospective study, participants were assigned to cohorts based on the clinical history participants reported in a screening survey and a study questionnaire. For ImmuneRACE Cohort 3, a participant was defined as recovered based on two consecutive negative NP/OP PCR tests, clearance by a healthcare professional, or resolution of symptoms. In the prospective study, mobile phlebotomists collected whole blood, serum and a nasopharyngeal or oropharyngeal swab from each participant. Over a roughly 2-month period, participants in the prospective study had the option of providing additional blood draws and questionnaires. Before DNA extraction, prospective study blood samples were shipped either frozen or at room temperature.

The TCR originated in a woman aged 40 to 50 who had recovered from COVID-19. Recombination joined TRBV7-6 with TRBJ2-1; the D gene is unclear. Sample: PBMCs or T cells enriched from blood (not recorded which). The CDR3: CASSSYSSVGNEQFF. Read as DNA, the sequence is TGTGCCAGCAGCTCGTACTCGTCCGTTGGCAATGAGCAGTTCTTC.